This T cell receptor beta chain was sequenced in a study of T cells in localized non-small cell lung cancer. A remark on this clone: What it binds is not known.

Trimming pared 4 bases from V and 7 bases from J, leaving 20 bases between. The CDR3 extends over 17 amino acids. The germline CDR1 and CDR2 sequences are SEHNR and FQNEAQ (reference sequence). Regarding the study as a whole: Uninvolved adjacent lung had the highest recorded T cell clonality, with tumor below it. A single tumor region was sequenced, leaving heterogeneity possible. Adjacent lung was found to contain a median approximately 60 of the top 100 tumor clones.

Sequencing used immunoSEQ multiplex PCR; TCRdb keeps in-frame clones, though not all of them. The sample lists 15,000 to 20,000 clones; around 89% were seen once. This clonotype was sampled from a woman aged 35 to 69 with stage III lung adenocarcinoma. This material consisted of peripheral blood mononuclear cells, taken before any cancer treatment. The chain couples TRBV7-9 to TRBJ1-6, with D possibly TRBD1 on 5 matching bases. The CDR3 region is CASSSARPGTGNSPLHF. The DNA of the CDR3 is TGTGCCAGCAGCTCCGCTAGACCTGGGACGGGGAATTCACCCCTCCACTTT.